These 29 T cell receptor beta chains were sequenced from one sample in a study of shared clonotypes between healthy human individuals. Data came from immunoSEQ multiplex PCR; TCRdb stores just in-frame clones and leaves some out. The sample has a few million clones, more than 85% seen once; the top ten hold around 0.4%. Sample: naive CD4+ T cells from PBMCs. Sample subset: CD45RA+ positively selected. Receptor source: a young man in good health. Some clones in this sample may be carry-over from other donors' samples.

The V gene is TRBV5-1, the J gene TRBJ2-3; 8 bases are shared with TRBD1. This CDR3 has 15 residues. Germline CDR1 and CDR2: SGHRS and YFSETQ. J gave up 3 bases and V 3 bases, and 6 bases lay outside the gene matches. Here the CDR3 reads CASSYDRGGTDTQYF. As DNA, the CDR3 is TGCGCCAGCAGCTACGACAGGGGCGGAACAGATACGCAGTATTTT.

The chain employs TRBV5-1 and TRBJ2-3, with 12 bases identical to TRBD2. Per germline, CDR1 SGHRS and CDR2 YFSETQ. The CDR3 runs 15 residues. V dropped 4 bases and J dropped 4; count of bases not matched to a gene: 4. The chain's CDR3 is CASSLTSGRADTQYF. In DNA form, the CDR3 reads TGCGCCAGCAGCCTGACTAGCGGGAGAGCAGATACGCAGTATTTT.

Of note for this clone: At one end, the junction sequence differs from germline, possibly due to a read error. The rearrangement links TRBV18 to TRBJ1-1; D not resolved. CDR1 is KGHSH and CDR2 is LQKENI in the germline V gene. The CDR3 consists of 14 residues. CDR3 DNA sequence: TGTGCCAGCTCCCCACGGGCCCTGATCACTGAAGCTTTCTTT. Protein sequence: CASSPRALITEAFF.

The chain combines TRBV2 with TRBJ2-2; TRBD2 agrees at 15 bases. Unmatched junction bases numbered 2, after V lost 6 bases and J lost 6 bases. The CDR3 covers 15 residues. The germline V gene has CDR1 SNHLY and CDR2 FYNNEI. This CDR3 reads CASRGLAGGPGELFF. In nucleotides, the CDR3 is TGTGCCAGCAGGGGACTAGCGGGAGGTCCCGGGGAGCTGTTTTTT.

To note about this clone: This sample includes further DNA sequences coding for the same CDR3. The V gene is TRBV18, the J gene TRBJ2-5; TRBD2 aligns across 10 bases. V was clipped by 3 bases and J by 4 bases; unmatched bases: 2. The CDR3 totals 14 residues. Germline assignment: CDR1 KGHSH and CDR2 LQKENI. The CDR3 region has the DNA TGTGCCAGCTCACCCCTAGCGGGAGTAGAGACCCAGTACTTC. Protein: CASSPLAGVETQYF.

This clone appeared a few times. This sequence joins TRBV28 and TRBJ2-7; possibly TRBD2 for D (6 bases). Trimming left V 5 bases short and J 2 bases short, with 13 bases between. The CDR3 has 14 amino acids. The V gene's germline CDR1 is MDHEN and CDR2 SYDVKM. The DNA of the CDR3 is TGTGCCAGCAGTCCGCTCGGCGGGGCCTACGAGCAGTACTTC. As protein: CASSPLGGAYEQYF. Full variable domain (remainder filled in from reference TRBV28 and TRBJ2-7): DVKVTQSSRYLVKRTGEKVFLECVQDMDHENMFWYRQDPGLGLRLIYFSYDVKMKEKGDIPEGYSVSREKKERFSLILESASTNQTSMYLCASSPLGGAYEQYFGPGTRLTVT.

This clone was seen once. This chain connects TRBV29-1 to TRBJ2-7, with D perhaps assigned TRBD1 or TRBD2 (6 bases each). This CDR3 contains 13 residues. The germline CDR1 and CDR2 sequences are SQVTM and ANQGSEA. V lost 3 bases, J lost 3 bases, and 12 bases lay in between. The CDR3 sequence is CSVEDSGLYEQYF. The CDR3 DNA reads TGCAGCGTTGAGGACAGCGGGCTCTACGAGCAGTACTTC.

Points on this clone: Other nucleotide sequences in the sample specify the same CDR3. The chain links TRBV4-1 to TRBJ2-5; 7 nucleotides agree with TRBD1. The germline gives CDR1 MGHRA, CDR2 YSYEKL. The J segment lost 5 bases and the V segment lost 2 bases, leaving 5 bases of the junction unmatched. The CDR3 length is 14 residues. CDR3 sequence: CASSQTGVGETQYF. The CDR3 nucleotides read TGCGCCAGCAGCCAAACAGGGGTGGGGGAGACCCAGTACTTC.

The chain combines TRBV23-1 with TRBJ2-7, with D possibly matching TRBD2 (5 bases). TRBV23-1 belongs to the ORF category, with a function that is uncertain. The CDR3 extends over 13 amino acids. Between the trimmed V and J ends, which lost 10 bases and 4 bases, there was a span of 17 bases. CDR3: CANEPDSPYEQYF. The CDR3 DNA is TGCGCCAACGAACCGGACTCCCCATACGAGCAGTACTTC.

The chain is built from TRBV5-4 and TRBJ2-7; either TRBD1 or TRBD2 may supply D (5 bases each). CDR3 size: 15 residues. Germline V gene sequence: CDR1 SGHNT, CDR2 YYREEE (reference sequence). Trimming shortened V by 0 bases and J by 6 bases, and 16 bases separated the two germline ends. CDR3 protein: CASSLGLSEGSEQYF. In nucleotides, the CDR3 is TGTGCCAGCAGCTTGGGTCTTTCCGAGGGGTCCGAGCAGTACTTC.

V gene TRBV5-4 combines with J gene TRBJ1-1, with 7 positions matching TRBD1. V dropped 4 bases and J dropped 7; count of bases not matched to a gene: 4. The germline V gene has CDR1 SGHNT and CDR2 YYREEE (reference sequence). The CDR3 contains 12 residues. This CDR3 is CASSRTGDEAFF. DNA for the CDR3: TGTGCCAGCAGCCGAACAGGGGATGAAGCTTTCTTT.

This chain links TRBV6-5 with TRBJ2-3, with D perhaps given as TRBD1 or TRBD2 (5 bases each). The germline gives CDR1 MNHEY, CDR2 SVGAGI. CDR3 length: 13 residues. V shed 6 bases and J shed 3 bases, with 10 bases lying between them. For the CDR3, the DNA is TGTGCCAGCAGCCGGGACCCTACAGATACGCAGTATTTT. It yields the protein CASSRDPTDTQYF.

This chain joins TRBV5-6 and TRBJ1-1; D is perhaps TRBD1 (5 bases). There are 14 residues in the CDR3. Germline CDR1 SGHDT, CDR2 YYEEEE. V gave up 2 bases and J gave up 4 bases, with 12 bases separating them. The CDR3 reads CASSLVSGTTEAFF. The CDR3 region has the DNA TGTGCCAGCAGCTTAGTATCCGGGACCACTGAAGCTTTCTTT.

This rearrangement joins TRBV5-1 to TRBJ2-5; the D gene is possibly TRBD2 (6 bases). The germline gives CDR1 SGHRS, CDR2 YFSETQ. The V end lost 4 bases, the J end lost 5 bases, and 18 bases lay between the germline ends. This CDR3 comprises 15 residues. CDR3 DNA sequence: TGCGCCAGCAGCATACGGGAGTTTAGCTTCGAGACCCAGTACTTC. Translation: CASSIREFSFETQYF.

The V call is TRBV27, the J call TRBJ2-7; 9 bases line up with TRBD2. Germline V CDR1 and CDR2: MNHEY, SMNVEV (reference sequence). The CDR3 spans 16 residues. Trimming at V came to 4 bases and at J to 5 bases, leaving 12 bases not matched to a gene. CDR3 nucleotide sequence: TGTGCCAGCAGTTCACATCCTAGCGGGACCCACAACGAGCAGTACTTC. Protein: CASSSHPSGTHNEQYF.

This rearrangement joins TRBV15 to TRBJ2-3; TRBD1 is a possible D gene (7 bases). V lost 6 bases and J 3 bases, leaving 13 bases between the germline ends. This CDR3 is built from 14 residues. Germline V CDR1 and CDR2: LNHNV, YYDKDF (reference sequence). CDR3 sequence (DNA): TGTGCCACCAGGGGGCAGGGGGGAACAGATACGCAGTATTTT. Translation gives CATRGQGGTDTQYF.

This rearrangement joins TRBV25-1 to TRBJ1-2; a possible D gene is TRBD1 (6 bases). The CDR3 loop spans 13 amino acids. Trimming shortened V by 5 bases and J by 8 bases, and 15 bases separated the two germline ends. Germline V gene data show CDR1 as MGHDK and CDR2 as SYGVNS. CDR3 sequence reads: CASSQQGAGGYTF. CDR3 bases: TGTGCCAGCAGTCAACAGGGAGCGGGCGGCTACACCTTC.

This chain connects TRBV6-1 to TRBJ2-4; D remains unclear. Germline CDR1 and CDR2: MNHNS and SASEGT. The CDR3 is 13 residues long. The V gene lost 0 bases and the J gene lost 9 bases, with 9 bases spanning the gap. This CDR3 is CASSEAPRGIQYF. The CDR3 region has the DNA TGTGCCAGCAGTGAAGCCCCCCGTGGCATTCAGTACTTC.

The chain uses TRBV5-6 and TRBJ1-1, with 9 bases that match TRBD1. The ends lost 4 bases at V and 4 bases at J; junction bases unmatched: 8. The germline V gene has CDR1 SGHDT and CDR2 YYEEEE. The CDR3 has 15 residues. The CDR3 region is CASSAGTGMTTEAFF. DNA for the CDR3: TGTGCCAGCAGCGCCGGGACAGGGATGACCACTGAAGCTTTCTTT. The full variable domain, in which reference TRBV5-6 and TRBJ1-1 provide the parts outside the CDR3, is DAGVTQSPTHLIKTRGQQVTLRCSPKSGHDTVSWYQQALGQGPQFIFQYYEEEERQRGNFPDRFSGHQFPNYSSELNVNALLLGDSALYLCASSAGTGMTTEAFFGQGTRLTVV.

The J gene is TRBJ2-7, the V gene TRBV7-9, with TRBD1 matching 10 bases. Germline V CDR1 and CDR2: SEHNR, FQNEAQ (reference sequence). The CDR3 is 16 residues long. V was pared by 0 bases and J by 3 bases, with 5 bases of the junction left unmatched. The CDR3, as DNA: TGTGCCAGCAGCTTAGCTGGGACAGGGGTGTACTACGAGCAGTACTTC. Translated: CASSLAGTGVYYEQYF.

The chain carries TRBV11-2 and TRBJ2-7; no definite D call. V was trimmed by 2 bases and J by 3 bases, leaving 2 bases between them. CDR1 and CDR2 from the germline V gene are SGHAT and FQNNGV. This CDR3 is built from 11 residues. This CDR3 reads CASSLYYEQYF. The CDR3 DNA reads TGTGCCAGCAGCTTATACTACGAGCAGTACTTC.

The chain employs TRBV5-1 and TRBJ1-2; 8 bases map to TRBD1. Germline values: CDR1 SGHRS, CDR2 YFSETQ. The V segment lost 4 bases and the J segment 4 bases; nucleotides outside the gene matches: 9. The CDR3 has 15 residues. The CDR3 loop is CASSKGQGRVYGYTF. The CDR3 DNA reads as TGCGCCAGCAGCAAAGGACAGGGACGGGTCTATGGCTACACCTTC.

The rearrangement joins TRBV2 to TRBJ2-5; 7 bases fit TRBD1. Germline V gives CDR1 SNHLY, CDR2 FYNNEI. V was pared by 10 bases and J by 2 bases, with 7 bases of the junction left unmatched. This CDR3 region has 13 residues. The CDR3 nucleotides are TGTGCCACCCTGAGGGGACAGCAAGAGACCCAGTACTTC. Residues: CATLRGQQETQYF.

The genes are TRBV5-1 and TRBJ2-1; 8 bases align to TRBD1. Germline V gives CDR1 SGHRS, CDR2 YFSETQ. The CDR3 totals 14 residues. Losses at the gene ends were 4 bases for V and 6 bases for J; bases not matched to a gene: 6. CDR3 sequence (DNA): TGCGCCAGCAGCCCCCTAGACAGGGGCAATGAGCAGTTCTTC. Translation gives CASSPLDRGNEQFF. Full variable domain (rest looked up from reference TRBV5-1 and TRBJ2-1): KAGVTQTPRYLIKTRGQQVTLSCSPISGHRSVSWYQQTPGQGLQFLFEYFSETQRNKGNFPGRFSGRQFSNSRSEMNVSTLELGDSALYLCASSPLDRGNEQFFGPGTRLTVL.

V and J are TRBV5-1 and TRBJ2-2; TRBD1 matches at 9 bases. Looked up from germline, CDR1 is SGHRS and CDR2 is YFSETQ. The CDR3 runs 16 residues. The trim removed 5 bases at V and 7 bases at J, leaving 12 bases unmatched. Written as DNA, the CDR3 is TGCGCCAGCAGTCCCACAGGGGGCGTAAGGGACGGGGAGCTGTTTTTT. Translation: CASSPTGGVRDGELFF.

This chain uses TRBV4-1 with TRBJ2-7, with 8 bases aligning to TRBD1. Germline lookup yields CDR1 MGHRA and CDR2 YSYEKL. This CDR3 contains 16 residues. J lost 2 bases, V lost 0 bases, and 6 bases had no gene match. CDR3 bases: TGCGCCAGCAGCCAAGATCGGGGGACAGGACCCTACGAGCAGTACTTC. Translation gives CASSQDRGTGPYEQYF.

In its sample, this clone was seen a few times. V and J are TRBV14 and TRBJ1-1, with D uncertain. CDR1 SGHDN and CDR2 FVKESK come from the germline V gene. CDR3 length equals 16 residues. V was pared by 0 bases and J by 8 bases, with 19 bases between. The CDR3 DNA reads as TGTGCCAGCAGCCAAGATATTTGGGCTGAGAGGGAAGAAGCTTTCTTT. Protein product: CASSQDIWAEREEAFF. The full variable domain, completed using reference TRBV14 and TRBJ1-1, is EAGVTQFPSHSVIEKGQTVTLRCDPISGHDNLYWYRRVMGKEIKFLLHFVKESKQDESGMPNNRFLAERTGGTYSTLKVQPAELEDSGVYFCASSQDIWAEREEAFFGQGTRLTVV.

V gene TRBV10-3 combines with J gene TRBJ1-4; D remains ambiguous. This CDR3 has 16 amino acids. Germline V gene data show CDR1 as ENHRY and CDR2 as SYGVKD. The ends were cut back, 2 bases at V and 5 bases at J, with 15 bases in the middle. CDR3: CAISEKFLLVNEKLFF. CDR3 DNA: TGTGCCATCAGTGAGAAGTTCCTGCTAGTGAATGAAAAACTGTTTTTT.

This chain joins TRBV7-9 and TRBJ1-4; 7 bases align to TRBD1. This CDR3 comprises 13 residues. Germline V gene sequence: CDR1 SEHNR, CDR2 FQNEAQ (reference sequence). V was pared by 5 bases and J by 7 bases, with 4 bases of the junction left unmatched. The CDR3 is CASSQGGGEKLFF. The CDR3 nucleotides are TGTGCCAGCAGCCAGGGGGGTGGTGAAAAACTGTTTTTT.